This T cell receptor (beta chain) is drawn from a study of cytomegalovirus exposure and HLA in healthy donors. In regard to this clone: Its antigen is still unknown.

General study results and limits: A missense DCLRE1C variant was associated with V- and J-gene trimming of TCR beta chains in a later analysis, and an independent cohort replicated the association. The authors considered a cluster of highly shared sequence variants likely to be a sequencing artifact.

A multiplex PCR was run with 60 Vbeta primers and 13 Jbeta primers. TCRdb's table, derived via immunoSEQ multiplex PCR, lists solely in-frame clones and lacks some. The data contain over 150,000 clones, roughly 80% of them seen just once; the ten biggest clones take up around 1.4%. V was shortened by 6 bases and J by 5 bases, with 8 bases between the two germline ends. The CDR3 extends over 11 amino acids. Per the germline V gene, CDR1 is MGHDK and CDR2 is SYGVNS. The chain uses TRBV25-1 and TRBJ2-7; D is possibly TRBD2 (5 bases). The TCR sequence derives from a young man in good health and CMV-seronegative. Sequencing used PBMCs. CDR3 residues: CASRDWNEQYF. The CDR3 coding sequence is TGTGCCAGCAGGGACTGGAACGAGCAGTACTTC.